A single sample gave rise to the 4 T cell receptor beta chains below, sequenced in a study of blood T cell repertoires in COVID-19. The assay was immunoSEQ multiplex PCR, and TCRdb's table has in-frame clones only and misses some. The sample holds about 170,000 clones, about 85% seen once. Sequenced input: peripheral blood. These receptors originate from a human donor with acute or convalescent COVID-19. The donor label of this sample is uncertain.

The chain employs TRBV6-2 or TRBV6-3 and TRBJ1-3; no reliable D call. Germline CDR1 MNHEY, CDR2 SVGEGT. V was shortened by 5 bases and J by 0 bases, with 5 bases between the two germline ends. This CDR3 is built from 13 residues. CDR3 loop: CASSLFSGNTIYF. DNA of the CDR3: TGTGCCAGCAGTCTTTTCTCTGGAAACACCATATATTTT.

Here the CDR3 reads CASFRGGSYSGNTIYF. The CDR3 DNA reads TGTGCCAGTTTCAGAGGGGGCAGCTACTCTGGAAACACCATATATTTT. This chain links TRBV19 with TRBJ1-3, with 7 bases fitting TRBD1. J lost 0 bases, V lost 8 bases, and 10 bases had no gene match. There are 16 residues in the CDR3. The germline gives CDR1 LNHDA, CDR2 SQIVND (reference sequence).

The chain recombines TRBV3-1 (or the pseudogene TRBV3-2) with TRBJ2-7; 8 nucleotides agree with TRBD2. The CDR3 runs 14 residues. CDR1 is LGHDT and CDR2 is YNNKEL in the germline V gene (reference sequence). V dropped 0 bases and J dropped 4; count of bases not matched to a gene: 2. The CDR3 region has the DNA TGTGCCAGCAGCCAAGAGCCTAGCGGGTACGAGCAGTACTTC. This encodes CASSQEPSGYEQYF.

This chain links TRBV28 with TRBJ1-1; 8 bases match TRBD1. This CDR3 is 15 amino acids long. CDR1 and CDR2 from the germline V gene are MDHEN and SYDVKM. V shed 3 bases, J shed 4 bases, and the junction held 7 bases outside the gene matches. The CDR3 sequence is CASSLSGGRSTEAFF. The CDR3 DNA reads TGTGCCAGCAGTTTGTCAGGGGGCCGCAGCACTGAAGCTTTCTTT.